The 9 T cell receptor beta chains below were found in one sample sequenced in a study of PD-1 blockade in classical Hodgkin lymphoma (dated by TCRdb to about 2020). The library was generated by the immunoSEQ multiplex PCR assay. TCRdb took over this immuneACCESS table, retaining in-frame rearrangements with V and J assigned. Such tables are incomplete; in checked studies, under half of the missing clones stem from an unresolved V gene, and the remainder is unexplained. The sample table lists roughly 9,900 clones, approximately 90% of them with a count of one. The ten largest make up 20% to 25% of the sample. The intended sense of this specimen's time point label: cycle 4 day 1 (C4D1), after 6 weeks of nivolumab. Relapse after autologous stem cell transplantation had occurred in all trial patients, and cohorts A, B and C were distinguished by prior brentuximab vedotin exposure. The material sequenced was peripheral blood mononuclear cells (PBMCs), taken before the fourth cycle of nivolumab. The receptor set was obtained from a human donor with classical Hodgkin lymphoma.

This clone showed up just a few times. This rearrangement joins TRBV6-5 to TRBJ1-1; D gene unclear. V lost 0 bases, J lost 4 bases, and 12 bases lay in between. The CDR3 sequence is 15 residues long. The germline CDR1 and CDR2 sequences are MNHEY and SVGAGI. DNA for the CDR3: TGTGCCAGCAGTTACTCGTCCGGGCGGGGCACTGAAGCTTTCTTT. Amino acid sequence: CASSYSSGRGTEAFF.

The V and J genes are TRBV12-5 and TRBJ1-6, with D uncertain. Germline assignment: CDR1 LGHNT and CDR2 FRNRAP. The CDR3 totals 13 residues. V was trimmed by 3 bases and J by 3 bases, leaving 3 bases between them. Written as DNA, the CDR3 is TGTGCTAGTGGTTTTGACTATAATTCACCCCTCCACTTT. It is translated as CASGFDYNSPLHF.

This chain links TRBV18 with TRBJ2-7; D is possibly TRBD1 (6 bases). Per germline, CDR1 KGHSH and CDR2 LQKENI. The CDR3 has 13 amino acids. The V and J ends lost 6 bases and 4 bases respectively, with 13 bases between them. The chain's CDR3 is CASSLGQSYEQYF. CDR3 coding DNA: TGTGCCAGCTCCCTTGGACAGTCTTACGAGCAGTACTTC.

This clone showed up just a few times. The chain recombines TRBV7-6 with TRBJ2-7; D remains ambiguous. Trimming cost V 5 bases and J 5 bases, with 19 bases left between them. The germline V gene encodes CDR1 SGHVS and CDR2 FNYEAQ. The CDR3 is 15 residues long. CDR3 amino acids: CASSPTPSSGNEQYF. The DNA for the CDR3 is TGTGCCAGCAGCCCAACCCCGTCTTCGGGCAACGAGCAGTACTTC.

The chain recombines TRBV9 with TRBJ1-3; D not resolved. This CDR3 is 14 amino acids long. CDR1 is SGDLS, CDR2 YYNGEE, per germline. Deletions cut 1 base from V and 8 bases from J, with 13 bases between. The CDR3 reads CASSVRPAQHTIYF. In DNA, the CDR3 is TGTGCCAGCAGCGTAAGGCCAGCACAGCACACCATATATTTT.

The chain links TRBV5-5 to TRBJ1-2; D not resolved. There are 12 residues in the CDR3. The germline V gene has CDR1 SGHKS and CDR2 YYEKEE (reference sequence). Trimming took 2 bases from V and 8 from J, leaving 10 bases between them. The CDR3, as DNA: TGTGCCAGCAGCTTAGGACTGAGGGGCTACACCTTC. Amino acids: CASSLGLRGYTF. The complete variable domain, with remaining parts taken from reference TRBV5-5 and TRBJ1-2, reads DAGVTQSPTHLIKTRGQQVTLRCSPISGHKSVSWYQQVLGQGPQFIFQYYEKEERGRGNFPDRFSARQFPNYSSELNVNALLLGDSALYLCASSLGLRGYTFGSGTRLTVV.

Of note for this clone: The junction and the germline gene differ at one end; a read error may be behind it. This same CDR3 is encoded by further DNA sequences in the sample. The gene calls are TRBV12-5 and TRBJ2-7; D is unclear. The germline gives CDR1 LGHNT, CDR2 FRNRAP. The CDR3 runs to 17 residues. This chain's CDR3 is CASGLVPLGQKSYEQYF. As DNA, the CDR3 is TGTGCCAGTGGTTTGGTACCCCTTGGGCAGAAGTCCTACGAGCAGTACTTC.

The chain links TRBV19 to TRBJ1-5; D might be TRBD1 (6 bases). CDR1 LNHDA and CDR2 SQIVND come from the germline V gene (reference sequence). Trimming left V 7 bases short and J 1 base short, with 11 bases between. The CDR3 is 14 amino acids. Written as DNA, the CDR3 is TGTGCCAGTAACAAAGGGGGAAGCAATCAGCCCCAGCATTTT. It codes for CASNKGGSNQPQHF.

CDR3 protein: CASSPFSGGPYNEQFF. CDR3 DNA: TGTGCCAGTAGTCCCTTTAGCGGGGGCCCTTACAATGAGCAGTTCTTC. The gene calls are TRBV19 and TRBJ2-1; 9 nucleotides agree with TRBD2. CDR3 length equals 16 residues. Germline CDR1 is LNHDA and CDR2 is SQIVND (reference sequence). The V and J ends lost 5 bases and 4 bases, in that order; junction bases with no gene match: 9.